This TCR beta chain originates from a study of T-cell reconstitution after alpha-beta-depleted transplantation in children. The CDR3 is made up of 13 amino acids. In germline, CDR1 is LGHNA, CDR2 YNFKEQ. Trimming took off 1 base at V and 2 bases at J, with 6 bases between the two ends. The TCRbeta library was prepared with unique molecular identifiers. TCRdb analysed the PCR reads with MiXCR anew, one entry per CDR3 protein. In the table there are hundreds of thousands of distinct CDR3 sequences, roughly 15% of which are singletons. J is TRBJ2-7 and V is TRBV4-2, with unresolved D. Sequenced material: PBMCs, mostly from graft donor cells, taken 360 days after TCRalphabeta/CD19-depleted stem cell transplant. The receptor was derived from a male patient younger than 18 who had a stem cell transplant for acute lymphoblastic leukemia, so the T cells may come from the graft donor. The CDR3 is CASSQATTYEQYF. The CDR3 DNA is TGTGCCAGCAGCCAAGCCACCACCTACGAGCAGTACTTC.